The 18 T cell receptor beta chains given below trace back to one sample, sequenced in a study of CD8 T cells in Susac syndrome. Reverse transcription of about 0.45 to 1 ug RNA was carried out with random hexamers. Each CDR3 protein gets one entry after TCRdb re-called the immunoSEQ multiplex PCR reads with MiXCR. The data hold 150,000 or so distinct CDR3 sequences, with approximately 96% observed a single time. What was sequenced was CD4+ T cells from PBMCs. Receptor source: a human donor with Susac syndrome.

The V and J genes are TRBV20-1 and TRBJ1-2; D is undetermined. Trimming stripped 1 base from V and 2 bases from J, with 11 bases between. The CDR3 totals 14 residues. Germline V lookup: CDR1 DFQATT, CDR2 SNEGSKA (reference sequence). CDR3 loop: CSARGVGRNYGYTF. The CDR3 DNA follows: TGCAGTGCTAGAGGAGTAGGGCGGAACTATGGCTACACCTTC.

This chain uses TRBV9 with TRBJ2-2; a weak D match, TRBD2 (5 bases). The V gene lost 0 bases and the J gene lost 5 bases, with 8 bases spanning the gap. Germline loops: CDR1 SGDLS, CDR2 YYNGEE. There are 14 residues in the CDR3. CDR3 coding DNA: TGTGCCAGCAGCGTAGGTCGAGGGACCGGGGAGCTGTTTTTT. This codes for CASSVGRGTGELFF.

V usage is TRBV28 and J usage is TRBJ2-5, with 7 bases that match TRBD1. CDR1 is MDHEN, CDR2 SYDVKM, per germline. J lost 5 bases, V lost 3 bases, and 9 bases had no gene match. This CDR3 has 15 amino acids. CDR3 in amino acids: CASSFQTGAGETQYF. The CDR3 nucleotides are TGTGCCAGCAGTTTCCAAACAGGGGCAGGGGAGACCCAGTACTTC.

The rearrangement joins TRBV4-2 to TRBJ2-5, with 7 nucleotides matching TRBD1. Germline CDR1 reads LGHNA; CDR2 reads YNFKEQ. CDR3 size: 15 residues. With V trimmed by 4 bases and J by 0 bases, 5 bases remained unmatched. The CDR3 DNA follows: TGTGCCAGCAGCCCCGTGGGACAGAACCAAGAGACCCAGTACTTC. Translation gives CASSPVGQNQETQYF.

J is TRBJ1-5 and V is TRBV20-1; D call uncertain. V was clipped by 5 bases and J by 1 base, with 15 bases between them. Germline V gene lookup returns CDR1 DFQATT and CDR2 SNEGSKA (reference sequence). The CDR3 has 15 amino acids. The CDR3 spells CSAVGIAASNQPQHF. The CDR3 DNA reads TGCAGTGCTGTGGGGATAGCGGCAAGCAATCAGCCCCAGCATTTT.

V is TRBV5-1 and J is TRBJ2-1; no clear D gene. The CDR3 sequence is 14 residues long. Germline loops: CDR1 SGHRS, CDR2 YFSETQ. Between the trimmed V and J ends, which lost 0 bases and 5 bases, there was a span of 9 bases. The CDR3 coding sequence is TGCGCCAGCAGCTTGGTAGCCTCAAACAATGAGCAGTTCTTC. Translating it yields CASSLVASNNEQFF. Looking up the rest from reference TRBV5-1 and TRBJ2-1 gives the full variable domain: KAGVTQTPRYLIKTRGQQVTLSCSPISGHRSVSWYQQTPGQGLQFLFEYFSETQRNKGNFPGRFSGRQFSNSRSEMNVSTLELGDSALYLCASSLVASNNEQFFGPGTRLTVL.

The V gene is TRBV7-6, the J gene TRBJ2-5, with 8 bases aligning to TRBD2. The CDR3 extends over 15 amino acids. With 1 base clipped from V and 1 base from J, the junction kept 2 bases outside the gene matches. Germline V gene sequence: CDR1 SGHVS, CDR2 FNYEAQ. CDR3 DNA: TGTGCCAGCAGCTTAGTGGGACTAGGCCAAGAGACCCAGTACTTC. This encodes CASSLVGLGQETQYF.

The rearrangement joins TRBV20-1 to TRBJ1-5; D unresolved. This CDR3 has 14 amino acids. Looked up from germline, CDR1 is DFQATT and CDR2 is SNEGSKA (reference sequence). V was shortened by 1 base and J by 1 base, with 8 bases between the two germline ends. The CDR3 sequence is CSARGVGSNQPQHF. The CDR3 DNA reads as TGCAGTGCTAGAGGGGTGGGAAGCAATCAGCCCCAGCATTTT.

The V and J genes are TRBV20-1 and TRBJ2-1; 10 bases are a match to TRBD2. The CDR3 extends over 14 amino acids. Germline V gives CDR1 DFQATT, CDR2 SNEGSKA (reference sequence). The J segment lost 9 bases and the V segment lost 6 bases, leaving 11 bases of the junction unmatched. The CDR3 loop is CSASGLAPLSEQFF. CDR3 DNA: TGCAGTGCGTCGGGACTAGCGCCCTTAAGTGAGCAGTTCTTC.

The chain links TRBV5-6 to TRBJ2-1; 8 positions agree with TRBD1. This CDR3 spans 16 amino acids. Germline V CDR1 and CDR2: SGHDT, YYEEEE. J gave up 3 bases and V 4 bases, and 9 bases lay outside the gene matches. CDR3 loop: CASSHTLDRDYNEQFF. Here the CDR3 DNA reads TGTGCCAGCAGCCATACCCTGGACAGGGACTACAATGAGCAGTTCTTC. Filled out from reference TRBV5-6 and TRBJ2-1, the complete variable domain reads DAGVTQSPTHLIKTRGQQVTLRCSPKSGHDTVSWYQQALGQGPQFIFQYYEEEERQRGNFPDRFSGHQFPNYSSELNVNALLLGDSALYLCASSHTLDRDYNEQFFGPGTRLTVL.

V gene TRBV20-1 combines with J gene TRBJ2-7; D gene ambiguous. In germline, CDR1 is DFQATT, CDR2 SNEGSKA (reference sequence). This CDR3 has 12 residues. Trimming took off 0 bases at V and 5 bases at J, with 8 bases between the two ends. CDR3 nucleotides: TGCAGTGCTAGAGATTCCGTCCACGAGCAGTACTTC. It encodes CSARDSVHEQYF.

The CDR3 loop is CSATHGSWEQYF. The CDR3 bases are TGCAGTGCCACCCACGGCAGCTGGGAGCAGTACTTC. The chain links TRBV20-1 to TRBJ2-7, with D unclear. The V end lost 6 bases, the J end lost 7 bases, and 16 bases lay between the germline ends. The CDR3 is 12 amino acids. The germline V gene encodes CDR1 DFQATT and CDR2 SNEGSKA (reference sequence).

The V and J genes are TRBV29-1 and TRBJ2-5; TRBD2 matches 8 bases. Germline V gene data show CDR1 as SQVTM and CDR2 as ANQGSEA. Germline trimming cut 2 bases from V and 5 bases from J; bases unmatched to any gene: 7. This CDR3 has 14 amino acids. The CDR3 DNA follows: TGCAGCGTTGAACGGGCTTTAGCGGGGGAGACCCAGTACTTC. Translated, it gives CSVERALAGETQYF.

V usage is TRBV6-5 and J usage is TRBJ1-6, with D possibly being TRBD1 (6 bases). The length of the CDR3 is 14 residues. CDR1 is MNHEY, CDR2 SVGAGI, per germline. With 10 bases removed from V and 5 bases from J, the gap between germline ends came to 15 bases. The CDR3 protein is CAIRAPGDNSPLHF. The CDR3, as DNA: TGTGCCATACGGGCTCCAGGGGATAATTCACCCCTCCACTTT.

The chain is built from TRBV2 and TRBJ2-4; D gene uncertain. Trimming left V 6 bases short and J 7 bases short, with 7 bases between. The CDR3 runs to 11 residues. Germline values: CDR1 SNHLY, CDR2 FYNNEI. CDR3 bases: TGTGCCAGCAGGGCGACCAACATTCAGTACTTC. It codes for CASRATNIQYF.

V usage is TRBV4-2 and J usage is TRBJ2-5, with TRBD2 matching 9 bases. The CDR3 runs 18 residues. The trim removed 1 base at V and 5 bases at J, leaving 14 bases unmatched. CDR1 is LGHNA, CDR2 YNFKEQ, per germline. CDR3: CASSQVGGGAVSLETQYF. CDR3 coding DNA: TGTGCCAGCAGCCAAGTGGGCGGGGGGGCCGTCTCTCTGGAGACCCAGTACTTC.

The rearrangement links TRBV24-1 to TRBJ1-2, with TRBD1 as a possible D gene (5 bases). From germline, CDR1 is KGHDR and CDR2 SFDVKD. V shed 9 bases and J shed 1 base, with 8 bases lying between them. This CDR3 comprises 12 residues. CDR3 nucleotides: TGTGCCACCTCACAGGATAACTATGGCTACACCTTC. This translates into CATSQDNYGYTF.

The V and J genes are TRBV29-1 and TRBJ2-1; 9 bases are shared with TRBD2. Germline V gives CDR1 SQVTM, CDR2 ANQGSEA. Trimming took 7 bases from V and 3 from J; bases not matched to a gene: 1. The CDR3 extends over 12 amino acids. This CDR3 is CSGSGGYNEQFF. CDR3 bases: TGCAGCGGTAGCGGGGGCTACAATGAGCAGTTCTTC.